The T cell receptor beta chain described here comes from a study of beta chain features in type 1 diabetes. General study results and limits: Among patients with Type 1 diabetes, TCRB CDR3s were moderately but significantly shorter in every one of the four CD4+ subsets. Although PCR might favor shorter templates, it would do so equally in patients and controls.

Turning to this clone: Its target is not known.

Trimming pared 7 bases from V and 1 base from J, leaving 7 bases between. Per the germline V gene, CDR1 is DFQATT and CDR2 is SNEGSKA (reference sequence). The CDR3 is made up of 11 amino acids. All of the isolated RNA was reverse transcribed, so expressed TCRB transcripts were sequenced. Sequenced by immunoSEQ multiplex PCR; TCRdb stores in-frame clones only, minus some. This sample carries 160,000 or so clones, 7% to 9.5% of them seen once, and the ten largest clones take roughly 0.7%. This sequence joins TRBV20-1 and TRBJ1-2; D uncertain. The specimen was central memory CD4+ T cells from blood. This receptor was identified in a woman aged 30 to 39 with type 1 diabetes. CDR3 in DNA: TGCAGTGTCGGGGTTAACTATGGCTACACCTTC. This translates into CSVGVNYGYTF.